This T cell receptor (beta chain) was captured in a study of blood T cells in healthy people across ages. On the study more broadly: Template switching picked up about one barcoded beta molecule for each two T cells. Findings and caveats of the study: Estimated diversity across one million T cells was deemed an underestimate. Among long-lived donors, naive CD4+ cells were more numerous and diversity higher than in aged donors.

Caucasian, healthy and from Russia, the donors were aged between roughly 6 and 95. The CDR3 has 18 amino acids. CDR1 is SGDLS and CDR2 is YYNGEE in the germline V gene. Trimming removed 0 bases from V and 2 bases from J, with 19 bases in between. The second PCR ran roughly 7 to 12 cycles with a sample-barcoded 5' primer and J-beta primers. TCRdb fed the 5' RACE reads into MiXCR, producing one record per CDR3 protein. The table records under 2,000,000 distinct CDR3 sequences, about 50% of them present only once. About this clonotype: Its specificity is unknown.

This sequence joins TRBV9 and TRBJ2-3, with a weak D call TRBD2 (5 bases). Sequencing was carried out using blood. This TCR was recovered from a middle-aged woman in good health. The CDR3 sequence: CASSVAPTRGRVTDTQYF. CDR3 nucleotide sequence: TGTGCCAGCAGCGTAGCTCCTACCCGGGGAAGGGTCACAGATACGCAGTATTTT.